This T cell receptor (beta chain) was captured in a study of identical twins (dated by TCRdb to about 2016). The study in broad terms: To test whether fetal clonotypes persist, this study deep-sequenced TCR alpha and beta repertoires from monozygotic twins, from unrelated adults of various ages, and from cord blood. Replicate twin experiments were performed at different times using different library preparation protocols to rule out contamination. Findings and caveats that apply to the study as a whole: Out-of-frame TCR alpha sharing in monozygotic twins was systematically underestimated by recombination models, whereas sharing between unrelated individuals was in agreement with the recombination models. Because the same donors could not be followed over many years, the conclusions relied on cross-sectional statistical analysis. Compared with coincidental sharing between unrelated individuals, an excess of low generation-probability sequences was observed among out-of-frame TCR alpha sequences shared between twins. Fewer insertions were carried by abundant cord blood beta clonotypes; a weaker similar trend was observed in young adult naive repertoires, while no such trend was observed in memory repertoires. Zero-insertion analyses could be partly confounded by invariant T cells such as MAIT and iNKT, though diverse VJ usage argued against such confounding for most clonotypes. Excess twin sharing in beta out-of-frame sequences was weaker because fewer shared sequences lowered the signal-to-noise ratio.

All donors were healthy Caucasians. The study also sequenced three unrelated non-twin adults: a male aged 18 to 30, a male aged 50 to 59 and a female aged 50 to 59. Miltenyi CD45RO+ enrichment and human naive T-cell isolation kits were used to isolate memory (CD45RO+) and naive T cells from PBMC. This clonotype was observed at least ten times. Its antigen is still unknown. Per-base quality was not reported, and no clone a single base away is much larger than it. Unmatched junction bases come to 9, with V trimmed by 5 bases and J by 5 bases. The CDR3 starts with the cysteine, ends with the phenylalanine, and has 15 residues. Only the CDR3 portion is preserved as DNA: 45 bases, with reading frame beginning at the first base. The library was obtained by 5' RACE. The sequencer was an Illumina HiSeq 2000. Template switching introduced a universal primer binding site; the final cDNA contained a unique molecular identifier, enabling accurate counting of TCR cDNA molecules. First-strand cDNA for TCR alpha and beta chains was synthesized from specific primers in the conserved constant-segment region. Each cDNA library was double barcoded, with a SMART-Mk sample barcode plus Illumina barcodes, to control for contamination. Two successive PCR steps introduced TruSeq adapter sequences along with Illumina sample barcodes. The Illumina HiSeq platform was used with custom primers to sequence TCR alpha and beta cDNA libraries. The authors' pipeline ran thus. Unique molecular identifiers were extracted from raw reads with MiGEC, and CDR3 positions were determined with MiXCR. For each individual, recombination models were inferred using an EM algorithm with the repgenHMM and IGoR tools. The analysis of shared clonotypes was done with the tcR package in R, with sharing normalized by the product of cloneset sizes. Out-of-frame nonproductive sequences were analyzed to study raw recombination free of thymic and clonal selection effects. TCRdb passed the public sequencing reads through fastp at Q25 and MiXCR, retaining productive beta sequences. Identical CDR3 proteins give one entry, which carries the most common genes and DNA. TCRdb assigned the V and J calls; the authors' analysis was not used. For this sample the table gives under 400,000 distinct CDR3 sequences, of which 7% to 9.5% were detected only once. The top ten hold under 10% of the sample.

Sequencing was carried out using naive T cells sorted from blood. The sample's cell subset or site, from its label and the paper: cells isolated with a human naive T-cell isolation kit. The receptor's source is a woman in her 50s in good health. The chain joins TRBV12-3 or TRBV12-4 to TRBJ2-5; a stretch of 9 junction bases matches TRBD1. The nucleotide sequence is TGTGCCAGCAGTCGGCCGGGACAGGGTACGGAGACCCAGTACTTC. Its amino acids are CASSRPGQGTETQYF.